This T cell receptor (beta chain) was identified in a study of CD8 T cells in Susac syndrome. Random hexamers primed reverse transcription of about 0.5 to 1 ug RNA. TCRdb ran MiXCR on the immunoSEQ multiplex PCR reads and lists one entry per CDR3 protein. The profile shows approximately 120,000 distinct CDR3 sequences, 90% to 96% of them singletons. Germline V lookup: CDR1 LGHDT, CDR2 YNNKEL (reference sequence). Trimming cost V 3 bases and J 2 bases, with 7 bases left between them. There are 13 residues in the CDR3. TEMRA cells were FACS-enriched, unlike CD8+ and CD4+ T cells, which were negatively isolated.

The clonotype was recovered from a human donor in good health. The chain links TRBV3-1 to TRBJ2-5; D is undetermined. The sequencing sample was made of CD4+ T cells from PBMCs. For the CDR3, the DNA is TGTGCCAGCAGCCAGGTCAGACAAGAGACCCAGTACTTC. It translates to CASSQVRQETQYF.